The rows below give T cell receptor beta chains drawn from one sample of a study of identical twins. TCRdb recomputed calls from the 5' RACE reads with MiXCR, one row per CDR3 protein. The sample includes a few hundred thousand distinct CDR3 sequences, 12% to 15% of them seen just once. This sample also belongs to another study, concerning yellow fever vaccine responses in identical twins.

The sequencing input was CD4+ T cells sorted from blood. Source of these receptors: a woman aged 18-29 years in good health. CDR3s include the opening cysteine and the closing phenylalanine or tryptophan. The D gene is left open where the match is weak. The size of a clone is reported for some rows only, either as once, few or many, or as a class for expanded clones.

TRBJ2-4 | few | TRBD2 | TRBV9 | TGTGCCAGCAGCTTGGGACTAGCGGAGACCCTAGCCAAAAACATTCAGTACTTC | CASSLGLAETLAKNIQYF
TRBJ2-3 | few | - | TRBV5-1 | TGCGCCAGCAGCTTGGGTTATTACTCTAGCACAGATACGCAGTATTTT | CASSLGYYSSTDTQYF
TRBJ2-3 | few | - | TRBV20-1 | TGCAGTGCTAGCGGGACATCCTTTAGCACAGATACGCAGTATTTT | CSASGTSFSTDTQYF
TRBJ1-1 | few | TRBD1 | TRBV28 | TGTGCCACGATGAGGGGGCGCATCGCTTTCTTT | CATMRGRIAFF
TRBJ2-3 | - | TRBD2 | TRBV2 | TGTGCCAGCAGTGAAGCACTAGCGGGGCTCACAGATACGCAGTATTTT | CASSEALAGLTDTQYF
TRBJ1-5 | many | - | TRBV4-1 | TGCGCCAGCAGCCAAGAGCAGGGCAGGGGTGATCAGCCCCAGCATTTT | CASSQEQGRGDQPQHF
TRBJ1-1 | many | - | TRBV7-2 | TGTGCCAGCACCTCGGGCCTGAACACTGAAGCTTTCTTT | CASTSGLNTEAFF
TRBJ2-1 | few | TRBD2 | TRBV5-1 | TGCGCCAGCAGCGCCGGGGCGGGGGGAAAAAACAATGAGCAGTTCTTC | CASSAGAGGKNNEQFF
TRBJ1-1 | few | - | TRBV27 | TGTGCCAGCAGTTTATGGGCCGCCACTGAAGCTTTCTTT | CASSLWAATEAFF
TRBJ1-2 | many | - | TRBV14 | TGTGCCAGCAGCCCCCTCAACTATGGCTACACCTTC | CASSPLNYGYTF
TRBJ2-1 | - | TRBD2 | TRBV5-1 | TGCGCCAGCAGCTTGGTGGGTAGCGGGCATTACAATGAGCAGTTCTTC | CASSLVGSGHYNEQFF
TRBJ1-1 | many | TRBD1 | TRBV12-3/TRBV12-4 | TGTGCCAGCAGTTCGACAGGGATCACTGAAGCTTTCTTT | CASSSTGITEAFF
TRBJ2-7 | - | TRBD2 | TRBV20-1 | TGCAGTGCTAGAGAGATGCCGCGCCCCGGGACTAGCGGACTAAGCTCCTACGAGCAGTACTTC | CSAREMPRPGTSGLSSYEQYF
TRBJ1-5 | few | - | TRBV6-1 | TGTGCCAGCTCCCCTTTTCTTAGCAATCAGCCCCAGCATTTT | CASSPFLSNQPQHF
TRBJ1-2 | few | - | TRBV10-3 | TGTGCCATCAGTGTTCAGGGGCAGGAGGCCTATGGCTACACCTTC | CAISVQGQEAYGYTF
TRBJ2-3 | few | - | TRBV5-1 | TGCGCCAGCAGCGCGGACAGTGGCCCAGATACGCAGTATTTT | CASSADSGPDTQYF
TRBJ2-1 | - | TRBD2 | TRBV20-1 | TGCAGTGCTAGTGGCGGGAGGGCCAGGGATGAGCAGTTCTTC | CSASGGRARDEQFF
TRBJ1-1 | few | - | TRBV4-1 | TGCGCCAGCAGCCAAGATTCGGTTGCTGAAGCTTTCTTT | CASSQDSVAEAFF
TRBJ2-1 | - | TRBD2 | TRBV11-1 | TGTGCCAGCAGCACTAGGGGACTAGCGGGAGGAGGATTGTATGAGCAGTTCTTC | CASSTRGLAGGGLYEQFF
TRBJ2-1 | - | - | TRBV11-3 | TGTGCCAGCAGCTTAGTGTCGTGGGATGAGCAGTTCTTC | CASSLVSWDEQFF